This TCR beta chain originates from a study of control samples from healthy donors and cancer patients (TCRdb year 2020). Library preparation used the immunoSEQ multiplex PCR assay. TCRdb carries this immuneACCESS record with in-frame sequences only. Its versions omit some clonotypes, under half of them owing to an unresolved V gene in the studies checked, with the rest unexplained. This sample holds some 140,000 clones; about 94% were observed only once. The ten largest make up about 5% of the sample. Deletion took 4 bases off V and 2 bases off J, with a span of 5 bases between the germline ends. The CDR3, from cysteine to phenylalanine, totals 12 residues. Only the CDR3 portion is preserved as DNA: 36 bases, with reading frame beginning at the first base. Taken from the germline V gene, the CDR1 and CDR2 loops are KGHSH and LQKENI. With regard to this clone: This receptor's antigen is unknown. No quality values exist for individual bases; no much larger clone is one base distant.

The V and J segments used are TRBV18 and TRBJ1-1, with an unclear D gene assignment. Sequenced material: blood. The receptor's source is a man in his forties in good health. The CDR3 loop reads CASSLVNTEAFF. The bases read TGTGCCAGCTCACTCGTAAACACTGAAGCTTTCTTT.